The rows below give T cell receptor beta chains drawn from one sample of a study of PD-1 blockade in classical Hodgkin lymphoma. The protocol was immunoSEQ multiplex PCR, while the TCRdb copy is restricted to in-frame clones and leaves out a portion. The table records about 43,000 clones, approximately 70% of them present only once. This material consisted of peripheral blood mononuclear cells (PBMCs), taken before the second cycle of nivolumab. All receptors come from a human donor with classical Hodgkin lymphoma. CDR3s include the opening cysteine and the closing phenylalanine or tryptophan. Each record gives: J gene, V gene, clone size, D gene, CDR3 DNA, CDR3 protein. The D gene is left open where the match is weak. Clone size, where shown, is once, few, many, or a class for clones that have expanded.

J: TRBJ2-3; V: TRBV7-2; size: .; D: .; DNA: TGTGCCAGCAGCCCGGACACTCACTACACAGATACGCAGTATTTT; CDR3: CASSPDTHYTDTQYF
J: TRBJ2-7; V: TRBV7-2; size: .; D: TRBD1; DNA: TGTGCCAGCAGCTCCCAGACAGGGATACTCTACGAGCAGTACTTC; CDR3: CASSSQTGILYEQYF
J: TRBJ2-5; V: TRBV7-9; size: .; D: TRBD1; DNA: TGTGCCAGCAGCCGGCAACAGGGGGCCCCGGTATATCCCCAGTACTTC; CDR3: CASSRQQGAPVYPQYF
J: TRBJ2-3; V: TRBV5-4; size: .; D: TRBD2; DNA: TGTGCCAGCAGCTTGGCCTGGGGGAGGGGAAATACGCAGTATTTT; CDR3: CASSLAWGRGNTQYF
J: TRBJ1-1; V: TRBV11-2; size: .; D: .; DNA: TGTGCCAGCACCCTCTTAACTGAAGCTTTCTTT; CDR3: CASTLLTEAFF
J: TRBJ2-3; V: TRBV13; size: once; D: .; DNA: TGTGCCAGCAGCTGGTGGTCTAACGCCAAGGCAGATACGCAGTATTTT; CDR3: CASSWWSNAKADTQYF
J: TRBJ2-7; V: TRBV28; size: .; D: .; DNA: TGTGCCAGCAGCCTCCGGAGTTGGGGAGCCGAGCAGTACTTC; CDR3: CASSLRSWGAEQYF
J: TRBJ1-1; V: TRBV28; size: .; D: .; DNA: TGTGCCAGCTTAGGATTTGTCGCGTTTGAAGCTTTCTTT; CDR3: CASLGFVAFEAFF
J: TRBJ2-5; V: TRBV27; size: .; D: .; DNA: TGTGCCAGCAGTCTTTTTGGGGTTGGAGAGACCCAGTACTTC; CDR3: CASSLFGVGETQYF
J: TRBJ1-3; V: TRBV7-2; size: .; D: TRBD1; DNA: TGTGCCAGCAGCTTAGCCCTCGGACAGGGTTTTGGAAACACCATATATTTT; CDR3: CASSLALGQGFGNTIYF
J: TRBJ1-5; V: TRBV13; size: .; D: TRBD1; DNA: TGTGCCAGCAGCCGAACAGGGGATAGCAATCAGCCCCAGCATTTT; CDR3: CASSRTGDSNQPQHF
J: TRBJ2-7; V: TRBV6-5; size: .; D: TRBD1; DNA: TGTGCCAGCAGAGGTTACGGGACAGTAACCTACGAGCAGTACTTC; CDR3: CASRGYGTVTYEQYF
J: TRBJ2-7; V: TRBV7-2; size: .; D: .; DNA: TGTGCCAGCAGCCCCCTGCCCGAGCAGTACTTC; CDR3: CASSPLPEQYF
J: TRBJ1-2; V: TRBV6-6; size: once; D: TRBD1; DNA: TGTGCCAGCAGGCCACCGGGACAGGACTATGGCTACACCTTC; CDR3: CASRPPGQDYGYTF
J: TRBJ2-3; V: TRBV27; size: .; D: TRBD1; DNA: TGTGCCAGCAGTTTGAGCCAGGGGGCCCGAACAGGTACGCAGTATTTT; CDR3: CASSLSQGARTGTQYF
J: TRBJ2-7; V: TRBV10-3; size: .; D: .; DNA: TGTGCCACAGGGTGGGGGGGCGGCTACGAGCAGTACTTC; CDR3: CATGWGGGYEQYF
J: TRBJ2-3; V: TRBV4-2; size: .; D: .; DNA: TGTGCCAGCAGCCAAGAATTCGCAGATACGCAGTATTTT; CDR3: CASSQEFADTQYF
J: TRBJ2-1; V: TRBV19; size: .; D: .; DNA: TGTGCCAGTAGTAGGGACTCACTTCCGGAGTTCTTC; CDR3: CASSRDSLPEFF
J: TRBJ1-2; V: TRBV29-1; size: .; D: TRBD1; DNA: TGCAGCGTTGAAGGGAGGGACAGGGGGAGCTATGGCTACACCTTC; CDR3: CSVEGRDRGSYGYTF
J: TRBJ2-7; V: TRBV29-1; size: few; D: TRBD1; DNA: TGCAGCGTTGACCTCGGACAGGGGAACGAGCAGTACTTC; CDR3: CSVDLGQGNEQYF
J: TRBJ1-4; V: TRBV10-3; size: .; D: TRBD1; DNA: TGTGCCATCAGCACCTCTCGGACAGGGACTGCAACTAATGAAAAACTGTTTTTT; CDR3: CAISTSRTGTATNEKLFF
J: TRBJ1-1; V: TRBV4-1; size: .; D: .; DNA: TGCGCCAGCAGCCAAGCTCACCCCATGCCCGAAGCTTTCTTT; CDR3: CASSQAHPMPEAFF